The rows below give T cell receptor beta chains drawn from one sample of a study of shared clonotypes between healthy human individuals. Generated by immunoSEQ multiplex PCR, the TCRdb table keeps only in-frame clones and is missing some. This table has about 1 million clones, under 80% appearing once. Sequences were obtained from memory CD4+ T cells sorted from blood. These receptors all come from a man aged 18 to 35 in good health. Each CDR3 is given with its conserved first and last residue. A D gene is named only where the DNA matches it firmly. Clone size appears in some rows only: once, few, many, or a class for an expanded clone.

v_call,d_call,clone_size,j_call,cdr3_nt,cdr3_aa
TRBV11-2,NA,NA,TRBJ2-7,TGTGCCAGCAGCCCAAGGGGGGTTGCAGGGAGGTCCTACGAGCAGTACTTC,CASSPRGVAGRSYEQYF
TRBV4-2,NA,NA,TRBJ2-5,TGTGCCAGCAGCCAAGATAAGCTCGGAGAGACCCAGTACTTC,CASSQDKLGETQYF
TRBV4-2,NA,NA,TRBJ2-5,TGTGCCAGCAGCCAAGAGTCAGATCAAGAGACCCAGTACTTC,CASSQESDQETQYF
TRBV6-1,TRBD1,NA,TRBJ2-7,TGTGCCAGCAGTGAAGGACAGGGTACAACTTACGAGCAGTACTTC,CASSEGQGTTYEQYF
TRBV2,TRBD2,NA,TRBJ2-2,TGTGCCAGCAGTCCGAGGACTAGCGGGGGATCCGGGGAGCTGTTTTTT,CASSPRTSGGSGELFF
TRBV7-9,TRBD2,NA,TRBJ2-7,TGTGCCAGCGCTAGCGGAAACTACGAGCAGTACTTC,CASASGNYEQYF
TRBV30,NA,NA,TRBJ2-7,TGTGCCTGGAGTAAAGGGCGATTCTACGAGCAGTACTTC,CAWSKGRFYEQYF
TRBV5-3,NA,NA,TRBJ2-3,TGTGCCAGAAGCCCGGCCCCCGACTCGGGGATCGCAGATACGCAGTATTTT,CARSPAPDSGIADTQYF
TRBV9,NA,NA,TRBJ2-5,TGTGCCAGCAGCGTAGCTCCTCAAGAGACCCAGTACTTC,CASSVAPQETQYF
TRBV13,TRBD2,NA,TRBJ2-7,TGTGCCAGCAGCCCCCGACTAGCGGGAGTCGAGCAGTACTTC,CASSPRLAGVEQYF
TRBV5-1,NA,few,TRBJ2-5,TGCGCCAGCAGCCCTGGTGGCGGGGGCCTGGAGACCCAGTACTTC,CASSPGGGGLETQYF
TRBV2,TRBD2,NA,TRBJ2-2,TGTGCCAGCAGTGATATCTCCCAGCGGGGGGACACCGGGGAGCTGTTTTTT,CASSDISQRGDTGELFF
TRBV6-6,TRBD2,NA,TRBJ2-7,TGTGCCAGCAGCCCCGGACAAACTAGCGGGCAGTACTTC,CASSPGQTSGQYF
TRBV30,NA,NA,TRBJ2-7,TGTGCCTGGAGTGTTCTCTACGAGCAGTACTTC,CAWSVLYEQYF
TRBV25-1,TRBD1,NA,TRBJ1-4,TGTGCCAGCAGTGGGATGGGACAGGCAGCAACTAATGAAAAACTGTTTTTT,CASSGMGQAATNEKLFF
TRBV5-8,TRBD1,NA,TRBJ1-2,TGTGCCAGCAGCCCTGACAGGGACTATGGCTACACCTTC,CASSPDRDYGYTF
TRBV2,NA,NA,TRBJ2-3,TGTGCCAGCAGTCCGGTAGCCTTTACAGATACGCAGTATTTT,CASSPVAFTDTQYF
TRBV6-1,NA,NA,TRBJ1-1,TGTGCCAGCAGTGAAAGGAGGGGCAGGGGAATCACTGAAGCTTTCTTT,CASSERRGRGITEAFF
TRBV10-3,TRBD1,few,TRBJ2-7,TGTGCCATCAGTGTGGGACAGGGAAGCTCCTACGAGCAGTACTTC,CAISVGQGSSYEQYF
TRBV7-2,NA,NA,TRBJ1-6,TGTGCCAGCAGCCGCGGCCTCAATTCACCCCTCCACTTT,CASSRGLNSPLHF
TRBV12-5,NA,few,TRBJ1-1,TGTGCTAGTGGTTTGTTCACAGCGAACACTGAAGCTTTCTTT,CASGLFTANTEAFF
TRBV5-6,NA,NA,TRBJ2-1,TGTGCCAGCAGCTTGGCCTTAAGGGAGCAGTTCTTC,CASSLALREQFF
TRBV6-1,TRBD1,NA,TRBJ1-1,TGTGCCAGCAGGGGACAGGCCTCCGCTGAAGCTTTCTTT,CASRGQASAEAFF
TRBV5-1,NA,few,TRBJ1-4,TGCGCCAGCAGCTACGGACAGCAAACTACAACTAATGAAAAACTGTTTTTT,CASSYGQQTTTNEKLFF
TRBV18,NA,few,TRBJ2-1,TGTGCCAGCTCACCACCCCTGCTTTCCCTATACAATGAGCAGTTCTTC,CASSPPLLSLYNEQFF
TRBV28,TRBD1,NA,TRBJ1-4,TGTGCCAGCAGTCTCCGGACAGGGTCGCGAGAAAAACTGTTTTTT,CASSLRTGSREKLFF
TRBV7-2,NA,NA,TRBJ2-2,TGTGCCAGCAGCTTACGTGGACGAAAAACCGGGGAGCTGTTTTTT,CASSLRGRKTGELFF
TRBV7-2,TRBD1,NA,TRBJ2-5,TGTGCCAGCAGCTCCAGCGGAGGGACAGGGATCGAGACCCAGTACTTC,CASSSSGGTGIETQYF
TRBV18,NA,few,TRBJ2-3,TGTGCCAGCTCACCGCCAAACACAGATACGCAGTATTTT,CASSPPNTDTQYF
TRBV11-2,NA,NA,TRBJ2-3,TGTGCCAGCAGCTTTTCAGGGGGGGGAAGCACAGATACGCAGTATTTT,CASSFSGGGSTDTQYF
TRBV4-3,TRBD2,once,TRBJ2-4,TGCGCCAGCAGCCAAGGAGCGGGACTAGACATTCAGTACTTC,CASSQGAGLDIQYF
TRBV27,NA,few,TRBJ1-2,TGTGCCAGCAGTTTATCGAGCGGCAGGGTGGATGGCTACACCTTC,CASSLSSGRVDGYTF
TRBV6-5,NA,NA,TRBJ2-6,TGTGCCAGTTCGGGCTCTGGGGCCAACGTCCTGACTTTC,CASSGSGANVLTF
TRBV30,NA,few,TRBJ2-7,TGTGCCTGGAGTGTACAAGGTGCGGGCGAGCAGTACTTC,CAWSVQGAGEQYF